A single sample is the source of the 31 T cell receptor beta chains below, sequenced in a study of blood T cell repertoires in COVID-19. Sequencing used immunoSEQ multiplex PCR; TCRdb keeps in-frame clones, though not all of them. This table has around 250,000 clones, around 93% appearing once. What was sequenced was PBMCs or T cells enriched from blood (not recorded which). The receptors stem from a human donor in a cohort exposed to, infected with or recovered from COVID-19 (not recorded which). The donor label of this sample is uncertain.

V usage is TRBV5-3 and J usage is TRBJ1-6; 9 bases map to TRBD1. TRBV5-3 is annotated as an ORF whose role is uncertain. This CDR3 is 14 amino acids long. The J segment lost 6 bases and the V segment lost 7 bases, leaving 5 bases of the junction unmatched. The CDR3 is CARAQQGANSPLHF. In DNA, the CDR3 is TGTGCCAGAGCTCAACAGGGGGCTAATTCACCCCTCCACTTT.

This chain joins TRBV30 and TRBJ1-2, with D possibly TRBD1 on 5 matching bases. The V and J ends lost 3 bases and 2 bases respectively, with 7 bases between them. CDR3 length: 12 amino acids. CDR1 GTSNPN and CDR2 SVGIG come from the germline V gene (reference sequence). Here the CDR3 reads CAWSGGNYGYTF. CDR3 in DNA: TGTGCCTGGAGCGGGGGAAACTATGGCTACACCTTC.

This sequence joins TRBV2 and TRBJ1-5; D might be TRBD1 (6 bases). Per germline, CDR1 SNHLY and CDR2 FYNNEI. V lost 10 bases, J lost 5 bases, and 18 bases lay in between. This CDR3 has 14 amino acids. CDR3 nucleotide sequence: TGTGCCACCTCAGGGGCGGGTAGGGATCAGCCCCAGCATTTT. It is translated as CATSGAGRDQPQHF.

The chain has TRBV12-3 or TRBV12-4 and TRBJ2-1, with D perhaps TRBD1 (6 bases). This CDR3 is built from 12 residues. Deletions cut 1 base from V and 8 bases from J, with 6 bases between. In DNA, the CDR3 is TGTGCCAGCAGTTTAGGGACAGATGAGCAGTTCTTC. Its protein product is CASSLGTDEQFF.

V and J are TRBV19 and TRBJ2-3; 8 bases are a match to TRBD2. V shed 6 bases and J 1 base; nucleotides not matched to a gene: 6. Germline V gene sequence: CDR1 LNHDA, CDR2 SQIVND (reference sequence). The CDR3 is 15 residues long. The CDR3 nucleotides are TGTGCCAGTAGCATTTACGGGGGGGGCACAGATACGCAGTATTTT. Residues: CASSIYGGGTDTQYF.

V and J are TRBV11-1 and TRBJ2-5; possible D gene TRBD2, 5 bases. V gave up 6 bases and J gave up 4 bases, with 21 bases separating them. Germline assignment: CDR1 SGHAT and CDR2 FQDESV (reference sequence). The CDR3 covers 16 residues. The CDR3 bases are TGTGCCAGCAGTGGTGACCGTGGGAGTTTTTCAGAGACCCAGTACTTC. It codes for CASSGDRGSFSETQYF. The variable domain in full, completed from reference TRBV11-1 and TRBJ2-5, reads EAEVAQSPRYKITEKSQAVAFWCDPISGHATLYWYRQILGQGPELLVQFQDESVVDDSQLPKDRFSAERLKGVDSTLKIQPAELGDSAMYLCASSGDRGSFSETQYFGPGTRLLVL.

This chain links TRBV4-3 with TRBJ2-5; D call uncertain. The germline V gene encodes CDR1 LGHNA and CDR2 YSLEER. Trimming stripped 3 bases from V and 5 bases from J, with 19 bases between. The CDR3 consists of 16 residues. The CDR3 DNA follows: TGCGCCAGCAGCCAGGATGTAGGAGCCGTGTGGGAGACCCAGTACTTC. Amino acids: CASSQDVGAVWETQYF.

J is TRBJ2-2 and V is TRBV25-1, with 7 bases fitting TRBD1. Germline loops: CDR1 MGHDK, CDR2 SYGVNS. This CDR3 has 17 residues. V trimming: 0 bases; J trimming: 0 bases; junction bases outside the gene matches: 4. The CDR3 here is CASSEYEGGPNTGELFF. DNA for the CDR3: TGTGCCAGCAGTGAATATGAAGGGGGCCCGAACACCGGGGAGCTGTTTTTT.

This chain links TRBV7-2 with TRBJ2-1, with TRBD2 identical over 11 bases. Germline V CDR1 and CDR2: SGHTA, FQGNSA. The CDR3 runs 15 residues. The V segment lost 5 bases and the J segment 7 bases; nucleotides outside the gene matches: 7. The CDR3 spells CASSRVAGGPNEQFF. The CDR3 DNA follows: TGTGCCAGCAGCCGGGTAGCGGGGGGGCCAAATGAGCAGTTCTTC.

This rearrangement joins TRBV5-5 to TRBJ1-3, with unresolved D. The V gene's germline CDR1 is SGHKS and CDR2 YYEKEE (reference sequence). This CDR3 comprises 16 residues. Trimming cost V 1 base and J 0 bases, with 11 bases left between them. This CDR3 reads CASSLSWEASGNTIYF. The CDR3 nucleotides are TGTGCCAGCAGCTTGAGTTGGGAGGCCTCTGGAAACACCATATATTTT.

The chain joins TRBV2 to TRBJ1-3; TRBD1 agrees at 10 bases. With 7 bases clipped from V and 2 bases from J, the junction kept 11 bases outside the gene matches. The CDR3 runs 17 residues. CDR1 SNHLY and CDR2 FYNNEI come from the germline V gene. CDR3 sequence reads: CASKSDRDRGTGNTIYF. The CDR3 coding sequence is TGTGCCAGCAAGTCCGACCGGGACAGGGGAACTGGAAACACCATATATTTT.

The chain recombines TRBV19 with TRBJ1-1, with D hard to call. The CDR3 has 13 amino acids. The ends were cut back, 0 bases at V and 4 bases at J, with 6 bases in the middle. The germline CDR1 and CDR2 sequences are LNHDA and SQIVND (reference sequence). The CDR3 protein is CASSIDRVTEAFF. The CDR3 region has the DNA TGTGCCAGTAGTATAGATCGGGTCACTGAAGCTTTCTTT.

The CDR3 region has the DNA TGTGCCAGCAGCGCAGGGACAGGGAGGGAGCAGTACTTC. Its translation is CASSAGTGREQYF. The chain combines TRBV5-4 with TRBJ2-7, with 9 bases identical to TRBD1. The CDR3 has 13 residues. The germline gives CDR1 SGHNT, CDR2 YYREEE (reference sequence). The trim removed 4 bases at V and 7 bases at J, leaving 6 bases unmatched. Filled out from reference TRBV5-4 and TRBJ2-7, the complete variable domain reads ETGVTQSPTHLIKTRGQQVTLRCSSQSGHNTVSWYQQALGQGPQFIFQYYREEENGRGNFPPRFSGLQFPNYSSELNVNALELDDSALYLCASSAGTGREQYFGPGTRLTVT.

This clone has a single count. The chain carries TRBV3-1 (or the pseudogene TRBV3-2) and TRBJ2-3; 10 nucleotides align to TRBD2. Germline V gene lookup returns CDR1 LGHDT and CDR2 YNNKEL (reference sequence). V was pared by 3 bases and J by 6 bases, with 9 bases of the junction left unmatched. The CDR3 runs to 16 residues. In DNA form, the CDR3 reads TGTGCCAGCAGCCACCCTCTAGCGGGGGAGGCCGATACGCAGTATTTT. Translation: CASSHPLAGEADTQYF.

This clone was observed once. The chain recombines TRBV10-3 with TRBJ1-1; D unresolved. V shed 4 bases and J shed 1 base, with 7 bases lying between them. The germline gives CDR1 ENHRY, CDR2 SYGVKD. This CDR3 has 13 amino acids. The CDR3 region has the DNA TGTGCCATCAGTGTAGAGGGGAACACTGAAGCTTTCTTT. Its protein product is CAISVEGNTEAFF.

The CDR3 DNA reads TGTGCCAGCAGCCCGAATGACAGGCCGAATTCACCCCTCCACTTT. The encoded protein is CASSPNDRPNSPLHF. The chain couples TRBV11-1 to TRBJ1-6; D might be TRBD1 (6 bases). The CDR3 has 15 residues. The germline CDR1 and CDR2 sequences are SGHAT and FQDESV (reference sequence). Trimming cost V 5 bases and J 7 bases, with 15 bases left between them.

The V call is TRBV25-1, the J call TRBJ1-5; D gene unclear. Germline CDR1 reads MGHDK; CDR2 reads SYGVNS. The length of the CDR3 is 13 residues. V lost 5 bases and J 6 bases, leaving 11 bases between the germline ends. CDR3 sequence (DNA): TGTGCCAGCAGTACCCGGTCTTCTCAGCCCCAGCATTTT. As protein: CASSTRSSQPQHF.

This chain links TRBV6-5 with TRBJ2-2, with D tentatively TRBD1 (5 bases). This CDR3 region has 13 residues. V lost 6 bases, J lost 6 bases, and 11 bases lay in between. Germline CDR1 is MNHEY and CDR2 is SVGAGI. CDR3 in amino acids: CASSPRVAGELFF. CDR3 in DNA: TGTGCCAGCAGCCCCAGGGTGGCCGGGGAGCTGTTTTTT.

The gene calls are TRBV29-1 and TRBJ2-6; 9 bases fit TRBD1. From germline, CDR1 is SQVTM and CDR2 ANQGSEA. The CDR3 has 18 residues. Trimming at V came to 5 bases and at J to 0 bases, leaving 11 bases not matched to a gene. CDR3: CSVRDRGAGASGANVLTF. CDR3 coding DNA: TGCAGCGTTCGCGACAGGGGGGCGGGGGCCTCTGGGGCCAACGTCCTGACTTTC.

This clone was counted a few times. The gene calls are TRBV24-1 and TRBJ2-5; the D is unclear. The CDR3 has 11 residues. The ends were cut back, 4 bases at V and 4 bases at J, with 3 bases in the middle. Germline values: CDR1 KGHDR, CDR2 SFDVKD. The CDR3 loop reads CATSDRETQYF. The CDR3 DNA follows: TGTGCCACCAGTGACCGAGAGACCCAGTACTTC.

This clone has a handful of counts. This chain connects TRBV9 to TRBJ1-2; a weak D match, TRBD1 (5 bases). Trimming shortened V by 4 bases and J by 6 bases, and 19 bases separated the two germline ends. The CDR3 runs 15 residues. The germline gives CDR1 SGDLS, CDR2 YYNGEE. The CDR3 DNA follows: TGTGCCAGCAGCCCCGAAGGGCGGTGGGGCCATGGCTACACCTTC. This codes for CASSPEGRWGHGYTF. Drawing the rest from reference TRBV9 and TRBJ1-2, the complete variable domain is DSGVTQTPKHLITATGQRVTLRCSPRSGDLSVYWYQQSLDQGLQFLIQYYNGEERAKGNILERFSAQQFPDLHSELNLSSLELGDSALYFCASSPEGRWGHGYTFGSGTRLTVV.

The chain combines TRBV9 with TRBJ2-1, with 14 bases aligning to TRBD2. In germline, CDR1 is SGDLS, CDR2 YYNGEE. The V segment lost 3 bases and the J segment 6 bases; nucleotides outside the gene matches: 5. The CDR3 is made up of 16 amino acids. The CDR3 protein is CASSGTGLAGVNEQFF. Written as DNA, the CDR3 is TGTGCCAGCAGCGGGACGGGACTAGCGGGGGTCAATGAGCAGTTCTTC.

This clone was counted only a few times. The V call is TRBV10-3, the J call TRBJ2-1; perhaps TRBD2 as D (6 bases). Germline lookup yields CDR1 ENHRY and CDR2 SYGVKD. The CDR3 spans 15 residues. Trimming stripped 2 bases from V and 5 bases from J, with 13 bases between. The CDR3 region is CAISERVADDNEQFF. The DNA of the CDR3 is TGTGCCATCAGTGAGCGGGTAGCGGATGACAATGAGCAGTTCTTC.

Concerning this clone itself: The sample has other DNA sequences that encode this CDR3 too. The CDR3 nucleotides are TGTGCCTGGAGCGCCGGTTCCTACGAGCAGTACTTC. Protein product: CAWSAGSYEQYF. The chain uses TRBV30 and TRBJ2-7, with D hard to call. The CDR3 consists of 12 residues. The V end was cut by 3 bases, the J end by 1 base, with 7 bases between. Germline CDR1 reads GTSNPN; CDR2 reads SVGIG (reference sequence).

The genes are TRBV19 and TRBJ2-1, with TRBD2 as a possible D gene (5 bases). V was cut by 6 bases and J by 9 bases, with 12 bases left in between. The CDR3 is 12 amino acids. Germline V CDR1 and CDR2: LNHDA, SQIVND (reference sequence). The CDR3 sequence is CASSLVGVEQFF. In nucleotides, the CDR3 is TGTGCCAGTAGCCTGGTCGGGGTTGAGCAGTTCTTC.

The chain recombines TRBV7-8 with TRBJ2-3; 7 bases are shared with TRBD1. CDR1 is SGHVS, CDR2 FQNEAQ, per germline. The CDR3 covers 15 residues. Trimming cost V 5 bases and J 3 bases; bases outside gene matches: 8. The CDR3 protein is CASSHEGAWTDTQYF. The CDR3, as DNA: TGTGCCAGCAGCCATGAGGGGGCGTGGACAGATACGCAGTATTTT. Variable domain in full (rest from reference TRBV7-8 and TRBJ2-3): GAGVSQSPRYKVAKRGQDVALRCDPISGHVSLFWYQQALGQGPEFLTYFQNEAQLDKSGLPSDRFFAERPEGSVSTLKIQRTQQEDSAVYLCASSHEGAWTDTQYFGPGTRLTVL.

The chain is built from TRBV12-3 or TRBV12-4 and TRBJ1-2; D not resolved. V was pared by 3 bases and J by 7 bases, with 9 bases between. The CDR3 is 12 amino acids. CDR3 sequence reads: CASSFSGGGYTF. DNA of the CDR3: TGTGCCAGCAGTTTTTCCGGTGGTGGCTACACCTTC.

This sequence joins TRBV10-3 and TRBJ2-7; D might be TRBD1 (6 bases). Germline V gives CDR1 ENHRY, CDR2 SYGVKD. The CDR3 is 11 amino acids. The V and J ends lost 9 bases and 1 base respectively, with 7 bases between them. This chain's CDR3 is CAIQGSYEQYF. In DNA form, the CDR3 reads TGTGCCATACAGGGTTCCTACGAGCAGTACTTC.

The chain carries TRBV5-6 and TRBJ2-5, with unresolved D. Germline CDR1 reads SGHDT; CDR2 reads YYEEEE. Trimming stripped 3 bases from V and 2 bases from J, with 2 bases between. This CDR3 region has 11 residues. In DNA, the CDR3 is TGTGCCAGCAGCTCTCAAGAGACCCAGTACTTC. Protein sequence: CASSSQETQYF.

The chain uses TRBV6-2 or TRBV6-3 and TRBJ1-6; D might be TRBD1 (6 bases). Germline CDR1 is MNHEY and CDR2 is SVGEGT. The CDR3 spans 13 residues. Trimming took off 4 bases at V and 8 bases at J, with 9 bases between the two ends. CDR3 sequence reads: CASSWTADSPLHF. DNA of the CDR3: TGTGCCAGCAGTTGGACAGCCGATTCACCCCTCCACTTT.

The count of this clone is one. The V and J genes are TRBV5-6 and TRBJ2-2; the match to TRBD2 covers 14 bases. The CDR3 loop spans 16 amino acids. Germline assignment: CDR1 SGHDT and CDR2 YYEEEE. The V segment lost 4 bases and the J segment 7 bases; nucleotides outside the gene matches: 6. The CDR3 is CASSLKGLAGVGELFF. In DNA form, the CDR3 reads TGTGCCAGCAGCCTTAAGGGACTAGCGGGGGTCGGGGAGCTGTTTTTT. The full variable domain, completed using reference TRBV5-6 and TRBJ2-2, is DAGVTQSPTHLIKTRGQQVTLRCSPKSGHDTVSWYQQALGQGPQFIFQYYEEEERQRGNFPDRFSGHQFPNYSSELNVNALLLGDSALYLCASSLKGLAGVGELFFGEGSRLTVL.